This T cell receptor (beta chain) was obtained from a study of blood T cell repertoires in COVID-19. In the study overall: Specimens from acute and convalescent COVID-19 originated in the United States, Italy and Spain. T cells, B-cell-depleted T cells, or PBMCs provided the cDNA or gDNA that served as material.

How the authors handled the data: Reference gene primer amplification yielded estimated nucleated cell counts. Libraries were prepared by immunoSEQ multiplex PCR; TCRdb keeps only in-frame clonotypes and omits some of them. D and trimming come from the DNA, and the V and J calls and clone size come from that table. The sample includes roughly 140,000 clones, around 81% seen only once; the top ten take about 3.1%. The germline gives CDR1 LGHDT, CDR2 YNNKEL (reference sequence). There are 16 residues in the CDR3. Trimming stripped 1 base from V and 8 bases from J, with 15 bases between. The chain links TRBV3-1 (or the pseudogene TRBV3-2) to TRBJ1-6; possible D gene TRBD1, 5 bases. The receptor comes from a woman between 35 and 50 years old with active or convalescent COVID-19. The sample was peripheral blood. CDR3 bases: TGTGCCAGCAGCCAAGTCGGGGGGATACTTCATTCACCCCTCCACTTT. This gives the protein CASSQVGGILHSPLHF.